These 19 T cell receptor beta chains were all obtained from the same sample, sequenced in a study of cytomegalovirus exposure and HLA in healthy donors (TCRdb year 2017). The receptor library was made with the immunoSEQ multiplex PCR assay. For the multiplex PCR, a mixture combining 60 forward primers for TCR Vbeta segments and 13 reverse primers for TCR Jbeta segments was used. Imported from immuneACCESS, the table was reduced by TCRdb to in-frame sequences with V and J called. These copies leave out some clones; in studies compared against another copy, an unresolved V gene accounts for under half, and the cause of the remainder is not known. This sample holds more than 130,000 clones; around 83% were observed only once. The top ten clonotypes cover around 4.3% of the sample. The source material was PBMCs. The receptor set was obtained from a middle-aged man in good health and CMV-seropositive.

This clone was seen a handful of times. This sequence joins TRBV5-4 and TRBJ1-6; 11 bases are a match to TRBD1. The CDR3 is made up of 14 amino acids. V lost 3 bases and J lost 9; bases outside the gene matches: 2. From germline, CDR1 is SGHNT and CDR2 YYREEE (reference sequence). CDR3 protein: CASSSGTGGSPLHF. CDR3 sequence (DNA): TGTGCCAGCAGCTCCGGGACAGGGGGTTCACCCCTCCACTTT.

The CDR3 loop is CASSFRDRGFTEAFF. The CDR3 nucleotides are TGTGCCAGCAGCTTCCGGGACAGGGGCTTCACTGAAGCTTTCTTT. The chain uses TRBV5-6 and TRBJ1-1; 10 nucleotides align to TRBD1. Germline CDR1 SGHDT, CDR2 YYEEEE. The trim removed 2 bases at V and 4 bases at J, leaving 5 bases unmatched. The CDR3 covers 15 residues.

This clone was seen only once. CDR3 DNA sequence: TGTGCCAGCAGTTCTAGCGGGGGGGCCGGCGAGCAGTACTTC. Translation gives CASSSSGGAGEQYF. The V and J genes are TRBV2 and TRBJ2-7, with TRBD2 matching over 12 bases. V was clipped by 5 bases and J by 6 bases; unmatched bases: 5. Germline V gives CDR1 SNHLY, CDR2 FYNNEI. The CDR3 contains 14 residues.

This sequence joins TRBV2 and TRBJ2-7; 7 bases agree with TRBD1. The trim removed 6 bases at V and 5 bases at J, leaving 4 bases unmatched. This CDR3 is 12 amino acids long. Germline V gene sequence: CDR1 SNHLY, CDR2 FYNNEI. The CDR3, as DNA: TGTGCCAGCAGAGACAGGGTGCACGAGCAGTACTTC. This sequence encodes CASRDRVHEQYF.

V is TRBV30 and J is TRBJ1-2; D is perhaps TRBD1 (6 bases). The germline V gene has CDR1 GTSNPN and CDR2 SVGIG (reference sequence). The V and J ends lost 0 bases and 10 bases respectively, with 9 bases between them. This CDR3 contains 11 residues. In DNA form, the CDR3 reads TGTGCCTGGAGTGTGCAGGGGTTCTACACCTTC. Its translation is CAWSVQGFYTF.

The V gene is TRBV18, the J gene TRBJ1-2; perhaps TRBD1 as D (6 bases). The CDR3 loop spans 16 amino acids. V lost 2 bases, J lost 1 base, and 14 bases lay in between. The V gene's germline CDR1 is KGHSH and CDR2 LQKENI. DNA of the CDR3: TGTGCCAGCTCACCAAGTCCCCTGGACAGTAACTATGGCTACACCTTC. Its protein product is CASSPSPLDSNYGYTF.

The V gene is TRBV18, the J gene TRBJ2-2; 9 bases match TRBD1. V lost 3 bases to trimming and J lost 1 base; unmatched junction nucleotides: 3. CDR1 and CDR2 (germline): KGHSH, LQKENI. This CDR3 comprises 16 residues. CDR3 residues: CASSPQGQGNTGELFF. The CDR3 DNA sequence: TGTGCCAGCTCACCCCAGGGACAGGGGAACACCGGGGAGCTGTTTTTT.

The chain employs TRBV27 and TRBJ2-7; TRBD1 matches 8 bases. Germline V gives CDR1 MNHEY, CDR2 SMNVEV (reference sequence). Losses at the gene ends were 7 bases for V and 6 bases for J; bases not matched to a gene: 2. The CDR3 has 11 amino acids. CDR3 nucleotides: TGTGCCAGCACACAGGGGGGCGAGCAGTACTTC. Translating gives CASTQGGEQYF.

The CDR3 reads CASSPQGQAAYGYTF. The CDR3 coding sequence is TGTGCCAGCAGCCCACAAGGACAGGCAGCCTATGGCTACACCTTC. The chain links TRBV7-8 to TRBJ1-2; 7 bases are a match to TRBD1. This CDR3 comprises 15 residues. In germline, CDR1 is SGHVS, CDR2 FQNEAQ. The junction had 10 bases not matched to a gene; V was cut back by 5 bases and J by 4 bases.

Here the CDR3 reads CASSDEPYTGELFF. In DNA, the CDR3 is TGTGCCAGCAGCGACGAGCCGTACACCGGGGAGCTGTTTTTT. The chain is built from TRBV6-4 and TRBJ2-2; D call uncertain. The germline CDR1 and CDR2 sequences are MRHNA and SNTAGT. There are 14 residues in the CDR3. V lost 6 bases and J 3 bases, leaving 11 bases between the germline ends.

CDR3 loop: CASTGGYRGPMFYGYTF. The CDR3 bases are TGTGCCAGCACCGGGGGATACAGGGGGCCTATGTTCTATGGCTACACCTTC. This chain links TRBV9 with TRBJ1-2, with 9 bases identical to TRBD1. With 6 bases clipped from V and 4 bases from J, the junction kept 16 bases outside the gene matches. The CDR3 consists of 17 residues. CDR1 is SGDLS, CDR2 YYNGEE, per germline.

V usage is TRBV27 and J usage is TRBJ1-2; the match to TRBD1 covers 8 bases. CDR3 size: 18 residues. The germline CDR1 and CDR2 sequences are MNHEY and SMNVEV (reference sequence). With V trimmed by 2 bases and J by 1 base, 12 bases remained unmatched. The CDR3 reads CASSLKPPGTGYNYGYTF. CDR3 DNA sequence: TGTGCCAGCAGTTTAAAACCCCCGGGGACAGGTTATAACTATGGCTACACCTTC.

The chain carries TRBV14 and TRBJ2-6; D remains unclear. V was clipped by 1 base and J by 0 bases, with 10 bases between them. CDR3 length equals 17 residues. In germline, CDR1 is SGHDN, CDR2 FVKESK. The CDR3 sequence is CASSQGLGNSGANVLTF. The CDR3 DNA is TGTGCCAGCAGCCAAGGGCTGGGCAACTCTGGGGCCAACGTCCTGACTTTC.

This sequence joins TRBV19 and TRBJ2-1, with TRBD1 as a possible D gene (5 bases). In germline, CDR1 is LNHDA, CDR2 SQIVND (reference sequence). CDR3 length: 15 residues. Trimming took off 1 base at V and 8 bases at J, with 15 bases between the two ends. The CDR3 region has the DNA TGTGCCAGTAGTATAGGGGCTCGAACGACAGATGAGCAGTTCTTC. It specifies CASSIGARTTDEQFF. Filled out from reference TRBV19 and TRBJ2-1, the complete variable domain reads DGGITQSPKYLFRKEGQNVTLSCEQNLNHDAMYWYRQDPGQGLRLIYYSQIVNDFQKGDIAEGYSVSREKKESFPLTVTSAQKNPTAFYLCASSIGARTTDEQFFGPGTRLTVL.

This chain joins TRBV10-3 and TRBJ2-7; TRBD2 agrees at 8 bases. V was clipped by 0 bases and J by 7 bases; unmatched bases: 8. The CDR3 is made up of 15 amino acids. Germline-derived CDR1 and CDR2 are ENHRY and SYGVKD. The CDR3 coding sequence is TGTGCCATCAGTGAGTCGAACGGGAGGGCCGAGGAGCAGTACTTC. Protein product: CAISESNGRAEEQYF.

This clone was counted a single time. The rearrangement links TRBV2 to TRBJ2-3; D is unresolved. This CDR3 is 13 amino acids long. V dropped 5 bases and J dropped 1 base, with 7 bases sitting between them. CDR1 is SNHLY, CDR2 FYNNEI, per germline. Here the CDR3 reads CASSSQGTDTQYF. The CDR3 DNA follows: TGTGCCAGCAGTAGCCAGGGCACAGATACGCAGTATTTT.

The chain recombines TRBV30 with TRBJ2-5, with 12 nucleotides matching TRBD2. The CDR3 has 18 amino acids. Germline CDR1 reads GTSNPN; CDR2 reads SVGIG (reference sequence). Trimming removed 8 bases from V and 2 bases from J; junction bases left unmatched: 18. The CDR3 sequence: CARILGLAGPVLQETQYF. CDR3 coding DNA: TGTGCCCGAATCTTAGGACTAGCGGGGCCCGTTCTTCAAGAGACCCAGTACTTC.

This chain connects TRBV5-4 to TRBJ2-7; D is perhaps TRBD1 (5 bases). This CDR3 spans 15 amino acids. V was trimmed by 3 bases and J by 6 bases, leaving 19 bases between them. Per germline, CDR1 SGHNT and CDR2 YYREEE (reference sequence). The CDR3 loop is CASSSKSRVVSEQYF. For the CDR3, the DNA is TGTGCCAGCAGCTCCAAGTCCAGGGTAGTCTCCGAGCAGTACTTC.

This clone occurred a few times. The rearrangement links TRBV2 to TRBJ2-3, with a tentative D call TRBD1 (6 bases). CDR3 length equals 14 residues. Trimming took off 5 bases at V and 4 bases at J, with 13 bases between the two ends. CDR1 and CDR2 (germline): SNHLY, FYNNEI. CDR3 loop: CASSPRGRADTQYF. CDR3 in DNA: TGTGCCAGCAGTCCCAGGGGTAGAGCAGATACGCAGTATTTT.